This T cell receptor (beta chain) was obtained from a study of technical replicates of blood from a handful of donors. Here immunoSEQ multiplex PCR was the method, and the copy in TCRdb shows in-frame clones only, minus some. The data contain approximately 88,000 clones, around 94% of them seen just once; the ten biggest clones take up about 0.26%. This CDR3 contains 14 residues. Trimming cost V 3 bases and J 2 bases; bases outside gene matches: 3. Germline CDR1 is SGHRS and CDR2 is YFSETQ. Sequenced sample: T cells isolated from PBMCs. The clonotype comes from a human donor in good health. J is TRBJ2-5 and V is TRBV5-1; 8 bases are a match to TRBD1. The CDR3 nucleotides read TGCGCCAGCAGCTACGGACAGGGACAAGAGACCCAGTACTTC. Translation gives CASSYGQGQETQYF.